A single T cell receptor beta chain is shown here with its context. Following autologous stem cell transplantation, relapse occurred in every patient, and exposure to brentuximab vedotin varied. The sample belongs to a study of PD-1 blockade in classical Hodgkin lymphoma. Method: immunoSEQ multiplex PCR; TCRdb's copy keeps in-frame clones and lacks some. Of approximately 100,000 clones in the sample, more than 85% were seen once. V was cut by 7 bases and J by 5 bases, with 12 bases left in between. The CDR3 has 13 amino acids. Germline values: CDR1 ENHRY, CDR2 SYGVKD. The source of this sequence is a human donor with classical Hodgkin lymphoma. The V gene is TRBV10-3, the J gene TRBJ2-1; possibly TRBD2 for D (5 bases). This material consisted of peripheral blood mononuclear cells (PBMCs), taken before the second cycle of nivolumab. The CDR3 spells CAIKPAANNEQFF. The DNA of the CDR3 is TGTGCCATCAAACCAGCGGCAAACAATGAGCAGTTCTTC.